This TCR beta chain was documented in a study of cytomegalovirus exposure and HLA in healthy donors. The overall study: Approximately 85 million unique TCRs from HLA-typed donors were held in an early data release. Notes on the study in general: When a later analysis was performed, an Asian-associated ancestry cluster reportedly had fewer N-insertions than the approximately 700-donor mean. Exclusion as indistinguishable affected some V segments, including TRBV6-2 and TRBV6-3.

As for this clone: What it binds is not known.

The PCR contained 60 Vbeta and 13 Jbeta primers. Profiled with immunoSEQ multiplex PCR; TCRdb holds only in-frame clones, not every one. Of under 130,000 clones in the sample, approximately 66% are singletons; the top ten hold roughly 3.5%. The CDR3 has 14 residues. V was pared by 5 bases and J by 5 bases, with 8 bases of the junction left unmatched. The germline gives CDR1 SGHTA, CDR2 FQGNSA. The TCR sequence derives from a woman aged 45 to 65 in good health and CMV-seronegative. V usage is TRBV7-2 and J usage is TRBJ2-5; TRBD1 matches at 7 bases. Sequenced material: PBMCs. The CDR3 loop reads CASSPGQVRETQYF. CDR3 coding DNA: TGTGCCAGCAGCCCTGGACAGGTTCGTGAGACCCAGTACTTC.